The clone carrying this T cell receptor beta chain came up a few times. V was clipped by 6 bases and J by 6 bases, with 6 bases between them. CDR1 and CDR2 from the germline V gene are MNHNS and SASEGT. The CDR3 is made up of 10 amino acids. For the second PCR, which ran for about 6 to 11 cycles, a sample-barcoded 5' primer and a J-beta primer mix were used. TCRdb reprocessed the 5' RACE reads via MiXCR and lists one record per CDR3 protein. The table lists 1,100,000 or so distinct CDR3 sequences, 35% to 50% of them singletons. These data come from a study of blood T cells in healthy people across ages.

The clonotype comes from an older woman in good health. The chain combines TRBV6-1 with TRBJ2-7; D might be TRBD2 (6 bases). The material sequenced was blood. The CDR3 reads CASRAGEQYF. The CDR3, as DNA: TGTGCCAGCAGAGCGGGCGAGCAGTACTTC.